This T cell receptor beta chain was captured in a study of graft-versus-host responses after intestinal transplantation. Study summary: Induction using anti-thymocyte globulin, followed by tacrolimus and steroids for approximately 3 years, was given to all recipients.

Profiling relied on immunoSEQ multiplex PCR, and the TCRdb table lists in-frame clones only, not all of them. The table lists some 46,000 clones, over 85% of them singletons, with about 5.5% in the top ten. From germline, CDR1 is MNHEY and CDR2 SMNVEV (reference sequence). This CDR3 comprises 16 residues. Trimming took 6 bases from V and 1 from J; bases not matched to a gene: 5. V gene TRBV27 combines with J gene TRBJ2-1; 11 positions agree with TRBD2. This TCR derives from a human patient who received an intestinal transplant, so some T cells may come from the graft donor. Here the sequenced sample was PBMCs, taken about 790 days after a first intestinal transplant, on the day of a second. Here the CDR3 reads CASSRGTSGSYNEQFF. CDR3 bases: TGTGCCAGCAGCCGCGGGACTAGCGGATCCTACAATGAGCAGTTCTTC.